These T cell receptor beta chains were read from a single sample in a study of T-cell reconstitution after alpha-beta-depleted transplantation in children. Each CDR3 protein gets one entry after TCRdb re-called the PCR reads with MiXCR. The repertoire holds fewer than 400,000 distinct CDR3 sequences, with just over 20% as singletons. Here the sequenced sample was PBMCs from the stem cell graft donor, taken from the stem cell graft. The receptor source for this set is a human donor who donated a stem cell graft to a child with acute myeloid leukemia. Both conserved end residues are part of each CDR3. A D gene is named only where the DNA matches it firmly. For some rows the clone size is stated as once, few or many, or as a class when expanded; others skip it.

>NA|NA|TRBJ2-7|TRBV20-1
TGCAGTGCTGGGTTTGGGACACCCTCCTACGAGCAGTACTTC
CSAGFGTPSYEQYF
>NA|TRBD1|TRBJ2-7|TRBV2
TGTGCCAGCAGTGCTAATTTAATGGGACAGCTATGGGCCGAGCAGTACTTC
CASSANLMGQLWAEQYF
>NA|NA|TRBJ2-3|TRBV28
TGTGCCAGCAGTTCCGAGGGAATTATGCGGGATACGCAGTATTTT
CASSSEGIMRDTQYF
>few|NA|TRBJ2-1|TRBV6-1
TGTGCCAGCAGTGGATCTGGGTGGGGGTACAATGAGCAGTTCTTC
CASSGSGWGYNEQFF
>few|NA|TRBJ1-1|TRBV6-2/TRBV6-3
TGTGCCAGCAGTTACTCGTTGTCAGATGAAGCTTTCTTT
CASSYSLSDEAFF
>once|TRBD2|TRBJ2-1|TRBV20-1
TGCAGTGCTAGGACCAGCGGGAGGGATCAATATGAGCAGTTCTTC
CSARTSGRDQYEQFF
>few|TRBD2|TRBJ2-2|TRBV4-3
TGCGCCAGCAGCCAACGTGGACTAGCCGAGGCCGGGGAGCTGTTTTTT
CASSQRGLAEAGELFF
>few|TRBD2|TRBJ2-1|TRBV29-1
TGCAGCGTTGATTCTAGCGGGAGGACCTACAATGAGCAGTTCTTC
CSVDSSGRTYNEQFF
>few|TRBD2|TRBJ2-1|TRBV6-2/TRBV6-3
TGTGCCAGCAGGGGGACGGGAGGTGATGAGCAGTTCTTC
CASRGTGGDEQFF
>NA|NA|TRBJ2-1|TRBV28
TGTGCCAGCAGTCACGACGTTTACAATGAGCAGTTCTTC
CASSHDVYNEQFF
>NA|NA|TRBJ1-1|TRBV7-8
TGTGCCAGCAGCTCGAGACAGAAGAACACTGAAGCTTTCTTT
CASSSRQKNTEAFF
>few|NA|TRBJ2-7|TRBV28
TGTGCCAGCAGGCCAGGACCGGGGGAGCAGTACTTC
CASRPGPGEQYF
>many|NA|TRBJ2-7|TRBV20-1
TGCAGTGCTTTTAAAAGGGGAAAGTCCTACGAGCAGTACTTC
CSAFKRGKSYEQYF
>few|NA|TRBJ2-2|TRBV29-1
TGCAGCGTCCCGGGACGTACGAACACCGGGGAGCTGTTTTTT
CSVPGRTNTGELFF
>NA|NA|TRBJ2-7|TRBV11-2
TGTGCCAGCAGCTCCCTTGGGTCCGGGGTGGGGCCCTCCTACGAGCAGTACTTC
CASSSLGSGVGPSYEQYF
>NA|NA|TRBJ1-5|TRBV4-1
TGCGCCAGCAGCCTGGGGGCGGGTCCGGGAATAAATCAGCCCCAGCATTTT
CASSLGAGPGINQPQHF
>few|TRBD1|TRBJ1-2|TRBV4-2
TGTGCCAGCCGCGCCGGGACAGGGGTGATTAGCTACACCTTC
CASRAGTGVISYTF
>NA|NA|TRBJ2-2|TRBV6-2/TRBV6-3
TGTGCCAGCATCCGCGCGGGGGCCAGCAACACCGGGGAGCTGTTTTTT
CASIRAGASNTGELFF
>many|TRBD2|TRBJ2-7|TRBV20-1
TGCAGTGCCGATAACGGACTAGCGGGAGTTAACTCCTACGAGCAGTACTTC
CSADNGLAGVNSYEQYF
>NA|TRBD2|TRBJ2-7|TRBV20-1
TGCAGTGCTAGAGATCGGGCTAGCGGGAGCTTAGCGTCCTACGAGCAGTACTTC
CSARDRASGSLASYEQYF
>NA|NA|TRBJ2-2|TRBV21-1
TGTGCCAGCAGGAAGCGGGAGGGCCGGACCGGGGAGCTGTTTTTT
CASRKREGRTGELFF
>few|NA|TRBJ2-1|TRBV20-1
TGCAGTGCTAGCCCCTTACGGTTTGGTGAGTTCTTC
CSASPLRFGEFF
>NA|NA|TRBJ2-3|TRBV29-1
TGCAGCGTTGAACCGGGCTACCAATACAACACCAAAACAGATACGCAGTATTTT
CSVEPGYQYNTKTDTQYF
>NA|NA|TRBJ2-7|TRBV20-1
TGCAGTGCGGCCCCTAATTCCTACGAGCAGTACTTC
CSAAPNSYEQYF
>few|TRBD2|TRBJ2-5|TRBV24-1
TGTGCCACCAGTGACAAACGATTGAGGACTAGCGGGAGGACGAAAGAGACCCAGTACTTC
CATSDKRLRTSGRTKETQYF
>many|NA|TRBJ2-7|TRBV5-1
TGCGCCAGCAAGAAGACAGAGAGCTCCTACGAGCAGTACTTC
CASKKTESSYEQYF
>NA|NA|TRBJ1-6|TRBV6-5
TGTGCCAGCAGCTCAGGGCATTCACCCCTCCACTTT
CASSSGHSPLHF
>few|NA|TRBJ2-7|TRBV29-1
TGCAGCGTTGAGGACGGGGTCTACGAGCAGTACTTC
CSVEDGVYEQYF
>few|TRBD2|TRBJ2-1|TRBV12-3/TRBV12-4
TGTGCCAGCAGTTTACAGGCGGGAGAAGGGTTAAATGAGCAGTTCTTC
CASSLQAGEGLNEQFF
>few|NA|TRBJ1-4|TRBV12-3/TRBV12-4
TGTGCCAGCAGTCCCTCCCGTAAACTGTTTTTT
CASSPSRKLFF
>few|NA|TRBJ2-4|TRBV12-3/TRBV12-4
TGTGCCAGCAGTTTTCATCCAGGGGAAAACATTCAGTACTTC
CASSFHPGENIQYF
>few|NA|TRBJ2-1|TRBV4-1
TGCGCCAGCAGCCAAGCAGACGGGAGCTCCTACAATGAGCAGTTCTTC
CASSQADGSSYNEQFF
>many|NA|TRBJ1-1|TRBV9
TGTGCCAGCAGCGTAGTATCGGGGACTGAAGCTTTCTTT
CASSVVSGTEAFF
>NA|TRBD1|TRBJ1-4|TRBV7-9
TGTGCCAGCAGCAAACAGGGGTCTAATGAAAAACTGTTTTTT
CASSKQGSNEKLFF
>NA|NA|TRBJ2-7|TRBV3-1
TGTGCCAGCAGCCAAGGGGGTCCGGCGGGGATGAGCTCCTACGAGCAGTACTTC
CASSQGGPAGMSSYEQYF
>once|NA|TRBJ2-1|TRBV7-7
TGTGCCAGCAGCTTAGCGCCGGGAGTCAGCTACAATGAGCAGTTCTTC
CASSLAPGVSYNEQFF
>NA|NA|TRBJ2-7|TRBV7-6
TGTGCCAGCAGCCCCACTCAGGTGTACGAGCAGTACTTC
CASSPTQVYEQYF
>NA|NA|TRBJ2-6|TRBV12-3/TRBV12-4
TGTGCCAGCACCCCGGACCCGGTTCTTAGCTCTGGGGCCAACGTCCTGACTTTC
CASTPDPVLSSGANVLTF
>few|NA|TRBJ2-1|TRBV12-3/TRBV12-4
TGTGCCAGCAGGGAACAGGTTCTCGGCGAGCAGTTCTTC
CASREQVLGEQFF
>NA|TRBD2|TRBJ2-1|TRBV29-1
TGCAGCGCCTCAAAGAGGCTAGCGGCATACAATGAGCAGTTCTTC
CSASKRLAAYNEQFF
>NA|TRBD2|TRBJ2-3|TRBV6-1
TGTGCCAGCAGTGAATCTGGGCTAGCGGGATACGATACGCAGTATTTT
CASSESGLAGYDTQYF
>NA|NA|TRBJ2-7|TRBV29-1
TGCAGCGGGCAGGTCTCCTACGAGCAGTACTTC
CSGQVSYEQYF